A single sample is the source of the 13 T cell receptor beta chains below, sequenced in a study of shared clonotypes between healthy human individuals. Measured with immunoSEQ multiplex PCR; TCRdb has only the in-frame clones, and not every one. Found here are roughly 2.6 million clones, approximately 94% of them singletons; the top ten hold around 0.14%. Input material: naive CD4+ T cells sorted from blood. The subset is: CD45RA+ positively selected. These receptors all come from a man aged 18-30 years in good health.

The rearrangement joins TRBV27 to TRBJ2-1; 11 positions agree with TRBD2. Germline CDR1 reads MNHEY; CDR2 reads SMNVEV (reference sequence). V was pared by 8 bases and J by 8 bases, with 14 bases of the junction left unmatched. The length of the CDR3 is 16 residues. CDR3 in DNA: TGTGCCAGCGGGGGTCTTAGCGGGAGGGCCGGGGATGAGCAGTTCTTC. It yields the protein CASGGLSGRAGDEQFF.

This chain links TRBV7-2 with TRBJ2-7, with D tentatively TRBD1 or TRBD2 (6 bases each). The CDR3 contains 16 residues. Germline V gene lookup returns CDR1 SGHTA and CDR2 FQGNSA. V was cut by 4 bases and J by 3 bases, with 19 bases left in between. The CDR3 region has the DNA TGTGCCAGCAGCTCCACCCCCACCGGGGGCAGCTACGAGCAGTACTTC. Translated: CASSSTPTGGSYEQYF.

V gene TRBV27 combines with J gene TRBJ1-1; 8 bases map to TRBD1. Trimming cost V 6 bases and J 3 bases; bases outside gene matches: 15. The germline gives CDR1 MNHEY, CDR2 SMNVEV (reference sequence). This CDR3 contains 17 residues. The CDR3 DNA is TGTGCCAGCAGGCCTACGACAGGGGTGTCGGTGGACACTGAAGCTTTCTTT. Its protein is CASRPTTGVSVDTEAFF.

The J gene is TRBJ2-4, the V gene TRBV4-3; D may be TRBD2 (6 bases). CDR1 is LGHNA, CDR2 YSLEER, per germline. The CDR3 contains 14 residues. Trimming stripped 0 bases from V and 8 bases from J, with 11 bases between. The CDR3 sequence: CASSQDPGGDIQYF. The CDR3 bases are TGCGCCAGCAGCCAAGATCCAGGAGGGGACATTCAGTACTTC.

The chain uses TRBV9 and TRBJ2-3; 8 bases are a match to TRBD2. V lost 0 bases to trimming and J lost 6 bases; unmatched junction nucleotides: 9. The CDR3 extends over 16 amino acids. Germline V lookup: CDR1 SGDLS, CDR2 YYNGEE. As DNA, the CDR3 is TGTGCCAGCAGCGTAGGACCGGGACTAGTCATGGATACGCAGTATTTT. Amino acids: CASSVGPGLVMDTQYF. Full variable domain (outside the CDR3, taken from reference TRBV9 and TRBJ2-3): DSGVTQTPKHLITATGQRVTLRCSPRSGDLSVYWYQQSLDQGLQFLIQYYNGEERAKGNILERFSAQQFPDLHSELNLSSLELGDSALYFCASSVGPGLVMDTQYFGPGTRLTVL.

V is TRBV5-4 and J is TRBJ2-2; the D is unclear. V gave up 0 bases and J gave up 4 bases, with 10 bases separating them. The CDR3 has 15 residues. Germline V gives CDR1 SGHNT, CDR2 YYREEE (reference sequence). DNA of the CDR3: TGTGCCAGCAGCTTGGTCGGAACCAGCACCGGGGAGCTGTTTTTT. Translation gives CASSLVGTSTGELFF.

The gene calls are TRBV9 and TRBJ2-3; the match to TRBD2 covers 12 bases. The CDR3 totals 19 residues. The germline gives CDR1 SGDLS, CDR2 YYNGEE. Unmatched junction bases numbered 14, after V lost 2 bases and J lost 4 bases. The CDR3 here is CASSVTFGLAGIGADTQYF. In DNA, the CDR3 is TGTGCCAGCAGCGTCACCTTTGGACTAGCGGGAATAGGAGCAGATACGCAGTATTTT.

On this clone: Other DNA variants within this sample encode the same CDR3. CDR3 coding DNA: TGTGCCAGCTCACCCCCGGGGAAGGGAGAGACCCAGTACTTC. Translation gives CASSPPGKGETQYF. The chain has TRBV18 and TRBJ2-5, with D possibly matching TRBD2 (5 bases). Germline loops: CDR1 KGHSH, CDR2 LQKENI. CDR3 length equals 14 residues. V was shortened by 3 bases and J by 4 bases, with 12 bases between the two germline ends.

The chain is built from TRBV7-6 and TRBJ2-3; D gene uncertain. The CDR3 has 13 amino acids. Germline V gene sequence: CDR1 SGHVS, CDR2 FNYEAQ. Trimming removed 5 bases at V and 6 bases at J, with 12 bases between. CDR3 DNA: TGTGCCAGCAGCCCAGGTGTCGGCGATACGCAGTATTTT. Encoded protein: CASSPGVGDTQYF.

The chain has TRBV7-2 and TRBJ2-1; 10 bases fit TRBD2. V was pared by 6 bases and J by 9 bases, with 5 bases of the junction left unmatched. The CDR3 sequence is 13 residues long. Germline-derived CDR1 and CDR2 are SGHTA and FQGNSA. The CDR3 here is CASRRLAGLEQFF. CDR3 DNA: TGTGCCAGCAGGCGACTAGCGGGCCTTGAGCAGTTCTTC.

A note on this clone: Other DNA sequences in the sample encode the same CDR3. The V and J genes are TRBV7-9 and TRBJ2-2; no clear D. Trimming cost V 3 bases and J 0 bases, with 5 bases left between them. The CDR3 runs to 14 residues. Germline V CDR1 and CDR2: SEHNR, FQNEAQ (reference sequence). DNA of the CDR3: TGTGCCAGCAGCTTGGCCGCGAACACCGGGGAGCTGTTTTTT. This sequence encodes CASSLAANTGELFF.

This clone has just one count. The chain employs TRBV5-4 and TRBJ2-3, with TRBD2 matching 9 bases. The CDR3 is 15 amino acids. V dropped 2 bases and J dropped 6; count of bases not matched to a gene: 7. Germline assignment: CDR1 SGHNT and CDR2 YYREEE (reference sequence). The CDR3 region is CASSLGGRVADTQYF. The DNA for the CDR3 is TGTGCCAGCAGCTTAGGCGGGAGGGTAGCCGATACGCAGTATTTT.

The V and J genes are TRBV6-5 and TRBJ2-7, with 11 bases aligning to TRBD2. The CDR3 is made up of 15 amino acids. CDR1 MNHEY and CDR2 SVGAGI come from the germline V gene. The trim removed 6 bases at V and 4 bases at J, leaving 8 bases unmatched. Written as DNA, the CDR3 is TGTGCCAGCAGGTATAGCGGGGGGGCCGAATACGAGCAGTACTTC. Its translation is CASRYSGGAEYEQYF.